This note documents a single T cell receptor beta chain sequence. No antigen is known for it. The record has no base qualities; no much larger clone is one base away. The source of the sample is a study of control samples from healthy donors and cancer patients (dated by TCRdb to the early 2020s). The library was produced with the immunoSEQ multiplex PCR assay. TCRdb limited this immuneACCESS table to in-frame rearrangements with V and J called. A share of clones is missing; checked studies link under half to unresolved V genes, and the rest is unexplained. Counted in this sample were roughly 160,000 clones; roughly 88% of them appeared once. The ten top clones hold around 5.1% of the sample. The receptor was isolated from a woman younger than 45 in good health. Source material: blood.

The CDR3 here reads CASKAVPFTTNEKLFF. The DNA is as follows: TGTGCCAGCAAGGCGGTTCCTTTTACAACTAATGAAAAACTGTTTTTT. This sequence uses TRBV27 and TRBJ1-4, with an unclear D gene assignment. The CDR3, from cysteine to phenylalanine, totals 16 residues. Only the CDR3 portion is preserved as DNA: 48 bases, with reading frame beginning at the first base. CDR1 and CDR2, looked up from the germline V gene (reference sequence), are MNHEY and SMNVEV. A distance of 15 bases separates the germline ends of V and J, which lose 7 bases and 0 bases respectively.